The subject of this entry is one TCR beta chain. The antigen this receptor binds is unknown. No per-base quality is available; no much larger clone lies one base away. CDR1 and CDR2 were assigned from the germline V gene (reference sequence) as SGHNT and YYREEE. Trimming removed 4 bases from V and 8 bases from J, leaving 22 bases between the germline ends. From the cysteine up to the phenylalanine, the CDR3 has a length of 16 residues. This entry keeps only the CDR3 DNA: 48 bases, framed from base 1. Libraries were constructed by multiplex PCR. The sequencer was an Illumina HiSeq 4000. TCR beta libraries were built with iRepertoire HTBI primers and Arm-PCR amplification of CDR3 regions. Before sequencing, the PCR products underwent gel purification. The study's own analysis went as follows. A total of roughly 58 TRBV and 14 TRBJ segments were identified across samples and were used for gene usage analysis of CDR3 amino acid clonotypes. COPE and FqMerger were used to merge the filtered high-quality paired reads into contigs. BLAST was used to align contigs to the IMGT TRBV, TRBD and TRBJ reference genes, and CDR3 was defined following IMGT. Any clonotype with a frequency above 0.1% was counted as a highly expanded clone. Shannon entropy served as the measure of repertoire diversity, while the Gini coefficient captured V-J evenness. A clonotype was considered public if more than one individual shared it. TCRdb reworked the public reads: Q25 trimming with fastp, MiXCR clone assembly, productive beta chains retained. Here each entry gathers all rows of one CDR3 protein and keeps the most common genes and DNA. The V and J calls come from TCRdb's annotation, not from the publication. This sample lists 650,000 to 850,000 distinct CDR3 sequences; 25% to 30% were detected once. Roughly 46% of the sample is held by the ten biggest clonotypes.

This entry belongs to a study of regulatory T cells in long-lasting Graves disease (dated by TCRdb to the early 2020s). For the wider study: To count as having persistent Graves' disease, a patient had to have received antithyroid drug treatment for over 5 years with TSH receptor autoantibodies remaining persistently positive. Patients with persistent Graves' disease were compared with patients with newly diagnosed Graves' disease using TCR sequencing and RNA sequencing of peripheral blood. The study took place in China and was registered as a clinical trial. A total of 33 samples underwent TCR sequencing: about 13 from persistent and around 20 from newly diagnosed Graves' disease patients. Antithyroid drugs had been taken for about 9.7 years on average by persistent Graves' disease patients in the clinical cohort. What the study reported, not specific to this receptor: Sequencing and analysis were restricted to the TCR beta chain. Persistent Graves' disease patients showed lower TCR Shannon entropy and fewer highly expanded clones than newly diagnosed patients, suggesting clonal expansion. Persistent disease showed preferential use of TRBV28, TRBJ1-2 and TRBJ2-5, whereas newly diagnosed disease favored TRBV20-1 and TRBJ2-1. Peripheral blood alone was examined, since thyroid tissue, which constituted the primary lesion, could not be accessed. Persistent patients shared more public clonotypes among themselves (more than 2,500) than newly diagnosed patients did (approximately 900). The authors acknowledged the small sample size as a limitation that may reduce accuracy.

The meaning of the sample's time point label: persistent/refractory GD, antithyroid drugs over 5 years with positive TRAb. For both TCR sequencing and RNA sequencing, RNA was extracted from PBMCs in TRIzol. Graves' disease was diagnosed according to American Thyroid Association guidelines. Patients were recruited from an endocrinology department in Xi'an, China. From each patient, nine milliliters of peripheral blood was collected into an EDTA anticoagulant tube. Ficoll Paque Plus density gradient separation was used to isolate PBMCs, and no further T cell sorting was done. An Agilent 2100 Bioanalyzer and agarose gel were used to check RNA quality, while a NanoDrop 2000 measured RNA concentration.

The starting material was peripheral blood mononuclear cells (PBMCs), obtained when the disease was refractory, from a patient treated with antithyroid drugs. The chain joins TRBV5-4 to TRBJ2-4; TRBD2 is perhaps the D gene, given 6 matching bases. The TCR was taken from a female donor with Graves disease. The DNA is TGTGCCAGCAGCAAGATCGGCGCGGGAATAGGTGACATTCAGTACTTC. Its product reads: CASSKIGAGIGDIQYF.